These 32 T cell receptor beta chains were sequenced from one sample in a study of neurological immune-mediated disorders. Via MiXCR, TCRdb re-called the 5' RACE reads, giving one row per CDR3 protein. The sample shows roughly 38,000 distinct CDR3 sequences, almost 7.5% of them seen only once. The sample taken for sequencing was PBMCs. All receptors derive from a woman aged 40 to 55 in good health.

Of note for this clonotype: A much larger clone lies one base from this, so it may be a read error. This rearrangement joins TRBV10-3 to TRBJ2-1; D might be TRBD2 (5 bases). Germline V gives CDR1 ENHRY, CDR2 SYGVKD. The CDR3 is 12 amino acids. The CDR3 DNA reads as TGTGCCATCAGTGTAACGGGGAATGAGCATTTCTTC. Its protein is CAISVTGNEHFF.

The table lists this clonotype with many counts. The rearrangement links TRBV5-1 to TRBJ2-6; TRBD1 matches at 9 bases. Trimming cost V 3 bases and J 0 bases; bases outside gene matches: 10. CDR3 length: 19 amino acids. Per the germline V gene, CDR1 is SGHRS and CDR2 is YFSETQ. Here the CDR3 reads CASSSRGTGSPSGANVLTF. The CDR3 DNA follows: TGCGCCAGCAGCTCGCGGGGGACAGGGTCCCCCTCTGGGGCCAACGTCCTGACTTTC.

Many counts were recorded for this clonotype. This chain links TRBV20-1 with TRBJ1-5; D is perhaps TRBD1 (5 bases). Germline CDR1 reads DFQATT; CDR2 reads SNEGSKA (reference sequence). The CDR3 runs to 13 residues. V was cut by 3 bases and J by 5 bases, with 11 bases left in between. For the CDR3, the DNA is TGCAGTGCTAGTCACAGGAGGGATCAGCCCCAGCATTTT. Its translation is CSASHRRDQPQHF.

This clonotype was observed a handful of times. Possible read error: a much larger clone is one base away. The J gene is TRBJ2-1, the V gene TRBV9, with D tentatively TRBD1 or TRBD2 (7 bases each). Trimming shortened V by 4 bases and J by 10 bases, and 12 bases separated the two germline ends. CDR1 is SGDLS and CDR2 is YYNGEE in the germline V gene. The CDR3 loop spans 12 amino acids. The chain's CDR3 is CASSFRGGEQFF. The CDR3 coding sequence is TGTGCCAGCAGCTTCAGGGGGGGGGAGCAGTTCTTC. The full variable domain, with the rest looked up from reference TRBV9 and TRBJ2-1, is DSGVTQTPKHLITATGQRVTLRCSPRSGDLSVYWYQQSLDQGLQFLIQYYNGEERAKGNILERFSAQQFPDLHSELNLSSLELGDSALYFCASSFRGGEQFFGPGTRLTVL.

This clonotype has at least ten counts. The genes are TRBV5-8 and TRBJ2-7, with 7 bases lining up with TRBD1. V lost 1 base, J lost 0 bases, and 10 bases stayed unmatched. This CDR3 comprises 17 residues. Germline V CDR1 and CDR2: SGHTS, YDEGEE. CDR3 bases: TGTGCCAGCAGCTTGCCTTATGGGACAGCGTTCTCCTACGAGCAGTACTTC. It yields the protein CASSLPYGTAFSYEQYF.

This clonotype showed up many times. The chain uses TRBV20-1 and TRBJ2-5; unclear D gene. V lost 5 bases and J 5 bases, leaving 6 bases between the germline ends. Germline values: CDR1 DFQATT, CDR2 SNEGSKA (reference sequence). The CDR3 is made up of 10 amino acids. The CDR3 here is CSAPGETQYF. As DNA, the CDR3 is TGCAGTGCTCCCGGGGAGACCCAGTACTTC.

This clonotype was seen more than once but under ten times. The rearrangement joins TRBV19 to TRBJ1-5; D perhaps matches TRBD1 (6 bases). V was cut by 7 bases and J by 0 bases, with 13 bases left in between. From germline, CDR1 is LNHDA and CDR2 SQIVND (reference sequence). The CDR3 runs 15 residues. The CDR3: CASNQARGSNQPQHF. The CDR3 region has the DNA TGTGCCAGTAATCAAGCCAGGGGTAGCAATCAGCCCCAGCATTTT.

Ten or more counts support this clonotype. The chain links TRBV5-1 to TRBJ2-5, with TRBD1 as a possible D gene (5 bases). Looked up from germline, CDR1 is SGHRS and CDR2 is YFSETQ. The CDR3 is made up of 13 amino acids. Trimming cost V 2 bases and J 5 bases, with 10 bases left between them. This CDR3 reads CASSLTYRETQYF. The CDR3, as DNA: TGCGCCAGCAGCTTAACCTACAGGGAGACCCAGTACTTC.

This clonotype came up many times. This sequence joins TRBV27 and TRBJ2-2; D may be TRBD2 (6 bases). CDR1 is MNHEY and CDR2 is SMNVEV in the germline V gene (reference sequence). The CDR3 is 14 residues long. The ends were cut back, 1 base at V and 5 bases at J, with 8 bases in the middle. Written as DNA, the CDR3 is TGTGCCAGCAGTTTATTTGGGGGGACCGGGGAGCTGTTTTTT. It yields the protein CASSLFGGTGELFF.

In this sample, this clonotype turned up many times. The CDR3 sequence: CASSQDRSLAARDTGELFF. CDR3 nucleotides: TGCGCCAGCAGCCAAGATAGGTCCCTAGCGGCCCGGGACACCGGGGAGCTGTTTTTT. This chain joins TRBV4-1 and TRBJ2-2; TRBD2 matches 7 bases. Germline loops: CDR1 MGHRA, CDR2 YSYEKL. This CDR3 is 19 amino acids long. After removal of 0 bases from V and 3 bases from J, the junction contained 13 bases not matched to a gene.

This clonotype was seen many times. This chain links TRBV9 with TRBJ2-1; TRBD2 matches 7 bases. CDR3 length equals 16 residues. Germline CDR1 reads SGDLS; CDR2 reads YYNGEE. V was clipped by 4 bases and J by 0 bases; unmatched bases: 7. CDR3 sequence (DNA): TGTGCCAGCAGCATCTTAGCGGGTTCCTCCTACAATGAGCAGTTCTTC. Encoded protein: CASSILAGSSYNEQFF.

This clonotype was observed many times. This chain uses TRBV29-1 with TRBJ2-1; TRBD2 agrees at 9 bases. CDR3 size: 16 residues. Germline V lookup: CDR1 SQVTM, CDR2 ANQGSEA. V lost 1 base and J lost 8; bases outside the gene matches: 12. This CDR3 is CSVEAPRGGKFYEQFF. CDR3 in DNA: TGCAGCGTTGAAGCTCCGCGGGGGGGCAAATTTTATGAGCAGTTCTTC.

This clonotype was observed at least ten times. This chain uses TRBV12-3 or TRBV12-4 with TRBJ1-2, with D possibly matching TRBD1 (6 bases). Between the trimmed V and J ends, which lost 0 bases and 8 bases, there was a span of 13 bases. This CDR3 has 14 amino acids. CDR3 residues: CASSLAPAGVGYTF. The DNA of the CDR3 is TGTGCCAGCAGTTTAGCGCCGGCAGGGGTAGGCTACACCTTC.

This clonotype was seen many times. The chain is built from TRBV10-3 and TRBJ1-4; D not certain. Looked up from germline, CDR1 is ENHRY and CDR2 is SYGVKD. Trimming pared 4 bases from V and 8 bases from J, leaving 17 bases between. The CDR3 loop spans 15 amino acids. For the CDR3, the DNA is TGTGCCATCAGTGGATATCGCGACGCGGGGGAAAAACTGTTTTTT. Translated, it gives CAISGYRDAGEKLFF.

This clonotype was counted only a few times. One base away lies a much larger clone, so this may be a sequencing read error. No conserved phenylalanine or tryptophan is present at the end of the CDR3, so a read error is the likely explanation. V usage is TRBV5-6 and J usage is TRBJ2-7; 8 bases fit TRBD1. The CDR3 length is 15 residues. Trimming removed 4 bases from V and 3 bases from J; junction bases left unmatched: 9. Germline-derived CDR1 and CDR2 are SGHDT and YYEEEE. DNA of the CDR3: TGTGCCAGCAGCCTAGTCGACAGGGGAAACTACGAGCAGTACTTA. It codes for CASSLVDRGNYEQYL.

This clonotype appeared many times. The CDR3 nucleotides are TGCGCCAGCAGCCCCTTAATTGGACGTACCGGGGAGCTGTTTTTT. Protein product: CASSPLIGRTGELFF. V gene TRBV5-1 combines with J gene TRBJ2-2; D call uncertain. Trimming stripped 4 bases from V and 5 bases from J, with 15 bases between. Germline V lookup: CDR1 SGHRS, CDR2 YFSETQ. The CDR3 totals 15 residues.

This clonotype has ten or more counts. The V gene is TRBV28, the J gene TRBJ1-5; 7 bases are a match to TRBD1. With V trimmed by 6 bases and J by 4 bases, 9 bases remained unmatched. Germline V gene lookup returns CDR1 MDHEN and CDR2 SYDVKM. This CDR3 is 15 amino acids long. The CDR3 sequence is CASSETGIRNQPQHF. The CDR3 region has the DNA TGTGCCAGCAGCGAGACAGGGATAAGAAATCAGCCCCAGCATTTT.

This clonotype was found many times. The genes are TRBV24-1 and TRBJ2-4, with D possibly matching TRBD1 (6 bases). This CDR3 is built from 13 residues. The V gene lost 4 bases and the J gene lost 4 bases, with 7 bases spanning the gap. Looked up from germline, CDR1 is KGHDR and CDR2 is SFDVKD. In DNA, the CDR3 is TGTGCCACCAGTGAGGACAGTAAAAACATTCAGTACTTC. Amino acid sequence: CATSEDSKNIQYF.

The sample holds many counts of this clonotype. At one boundary the junction diverges from the germline segment, which might be a read error. The rearrangement joins TRBV5-1 to TRBJ2-3; 10 bases line up with TRBD2. The CDR3 is made up of 15 amino acids. Germline V gives CDR1 SGHRS, CDR2 YFSETQ. The CDR3 loop reads CASTLTSGSADTQYF. As DNA, the CDR3 is TGCGCCAGCACCTTGACTAGCGGGTCCGCAGATACGCAGTATTTT. Full variable domain (missing parts from reference TRBV5-1 and TRBJ2-3): KAGVTQTPRYLIKTRGQQVTLSCSPISGHRSVSWYQQTPGQGLQFLFEYFSETQRNKGNFPGRFSGRQFSNSRSEMNVSTLELGDSALYLCASTLTSGSADTQYFGPGTRLTVL.

At least ten counts were recorded for this clonotype. The V and J genes are TRBV12-3 or TRBV12-4 and TRBJ2-2; 11 bases are shared with TRBD1. V lost 4 bases, J lost 4 bases, and 8 bases stayed unmatched. This CDR3 contains 17 residues. CDR3 region: CASSSRTGGAGTGELFF. CDR3 bases: TGTGCCAGCAGTTCCAGGACAGGGGGCGCGGGCACCGGGGAGCTGTTTTTT.

There are a few counts of this clonotype. The CDR3 bases are TGTGCCAGCAGCTGGACAGGGGGCATCACTGAAGCTTTCTTT. This sequence encodes CASSWTGGITEAFF. This rearrangement joins TRBV7-2 to TRBJ1-1, with TRBD1 matching 11 bases. Germline assignment: CDR1 SGHTA and CDR2 FQGNSA. Losses at the gene ends were 4 bases for V and 4 bases for J; bases not matched to a gene: 2. This CDR3 comprises 14 residues.

This clonotype was picked up many times. This chain connects TRBV2 to TRBJ2-6; no clear D gene. V was cut by 4 bases and J by 1 base, with 8 bases left in between. The CDR3 is made up of 15 amino acids. Germline assignment: CDR1 SNHLY and CDR2 FYNNEI. CDR3 region: CASSVSVSGANVLTF. CDR3 bases: TGTGCCAGCAGTGTCTCGGTTTCTGGGGCCAACGTCCTGACTTTC.

This clonotype was counted at least ten times. V usage is TRBV3-1 and J usage is TRBJ2-2; 7 bases align to TRBD2. CDR1 is LGHDT, CDR2 YNNKEL, per germline (reference sequence). The CDR3 is 16 residues long. The V gene end was trimmed by 5 bases and the J gene end by 0 bases; junction bases not matched to a gene: 6. In nucleotides, the CDR3 is TGTGCCAGCAGCTTGACGGGGGGTCCGAACACCGGGGAGCTGTTTTTT. This translates into CASSLTGGPNTGELFF.

Remarks on this clonotype: A much more abundant neighbour one base away suggests this may be a read error. The gene calls are TRBV28 and TRBJ2-1, with D possibly called TRBD1 or TRBD2 (5 bases each). V lost 7 bases to trimming and J lost 9 bases, with 19 bases between them. The CDR3 has 14 amino acids. Germline lookup yields CDR1 MDHEN and CDR2 SYDVKM. Here the CDR3 reads CASNPPGGGFEQFF. The CDR3 coding sequence is TGTGCCAGCAACCCCCCCGGTGGGGGATTTGAGCAGTTCTTC. Using reference TRBV28 and TRBJ2-1 for the parts outside the CDR3, the full variable domain is DVKVTQSSRYLVKRTGEKVFLECVQDMDHENMFWYRQDPGLGLRLIYFSYDVKMKEKGDIPEGYSVSREKKERFSLILESASTNQTSMYLCASNPPGGGFEQFFGPGTRLTVL.

At least ten counts were recorded for this clonotype. The CDR3 region has the DNA TGTGCCAGCAGTTTATCGGGGAGGACTAATGAAAAACTGTTTTTT. Translated, it gives CASSLSGRTNEKLFF. This chain links TRBV28 with TRBJ1-4; no reliable D call. V was cut by 1 base and J by 2 bases, with 8 bases left in between. Germline lookup yields CDR1 MDHEN and CDR2 SYDVKM. The CDR3 covers 15 residues.

This clonotype was counted at least ten times. The chain links TRBV5-1 to TRBJ1-1; 8 bases are a match to TRBD1. V shed 2 bases and J 4 bases; nucleotides not matched to a gene: 1. This CDR3 has 13 residues. Germline V gives CDR1 SGHRS, CDR2 YFSETQ. CDR3 in amino acids: CASSFQGATEAFF. The CDR3 DNA follows: TGCGCCAGCAGCTTCCAGGGGGCCACTGAAGCTTTCTTT.

There are a few counts of this clonotype. The V and J genes are TRBV2 and TRBJ1-6; D is ambiguous. V was clipped by 2 bases and J by 5 bases, with 10 bases between them. Germline CDR1 SNHLY, CDR2 FYNNEI. The CDR3 length is 15 residues. The CDR3 region is CASSESGNDNSPLHF. The CDR3 region has the DNA TGTGCCAGCAGTGAAAGCGGTAACGATAATTCACCCCTCCACTTT. Combining the CDR3 with reference TRBV2 and TRBJ1-6 gives the whole variable domain EPEVTQTPSHQVTQMGQEVILRCVPISNHLYFYWYRQILGQKVEFLVSFYNNEISEKSEIFDDQFSVERPDGSNFTLKIRSTKLEDSAMYFCASSESGNDNSPLHFGNGTRLTVT.

This clonotype was seen ten or more times. The CDR3 DNA reads as TGCGCCAGCAGCTTGGCTTCGACTAGCGGGGTGCTTAAAGCGAACACCGGGGAGCTGTTTTTT. Encoded protein: CASSLASTSGVLKANTGELFF. The V and J genes are TRBV5-1 and TRBJ2-2; TRBD2 matches at 11 bases. This CDR3 comprises 21 residues. Germline loops: CDR1 SGHRS, CDR2 YFSETQ. V dropped 0 bases and J dropped 0; count of bases not matched to a gene: 13.

This clonotype was seen many times. The rearrangement links TRBV10-3 to TRBJ2-1; unclear D gene. Germline V gives CDR1 ENHRY, CDR2 SYGVKD. V was shortened by 3 bases and J by 10 bases, with 10 bases between the two germline ends. CDR3 length: 12 residues. The CDR3 spells CAISDSSREQFF. The DNA of the CDR3 is TGTGCCATCAGTGATTCATCAAGGGAGCAGTTCTTC.

This clonotype was detected many times. V and J are TRBV2 and TRBJ1-4; a weak D match, TRBD1 (6 bases). V was cut by 6 bases and J by 8 bases, with 16 bases left in between. The CDR3 is 14 residues long. The germline V gene encodes CDR1 SNHLY and CDR2 FYNNEI. Written as DNA, the CDR3 is TGTGCCAGCAGCCAGACAGGCCGTAGAGAAAAACTGTTTTTT. Protein sequence: CASSQTGRREKLFF.

This clonotype was picked up many times. The chain recombines TRBV20-1 with TRBJ2-5; unclear D gene. CDR3 size: 13 residues. Germline CDR1 is DFQATT and CDR2 is SNEGSKA (reference sequence). V lost 3 bases, J lost 5 bases, and 13 bases lay in between. CDR3 coding DNA: TGCAGTGCTAGCCCGCCTAGGTCGGAGACCCAGTACTTC. It encodes CSASPPRSETQYF.

This clonotype was recorded many times. V gene TRBV12-3 or TRBV12-4 combines with J gene TRBJ1-5; TRBD1 matches 7 bases. The junction had 4 bases not matched to a gene; V was cut back by 1 base and J by 1 base. There are 16 residues in the CDR3. CDR3 region: CASSLDRGKSNQPQHF. The CDR3, as DNA: TGTGCCAGCAGTTTAGACAGGGGAAAGAGCAATCAGCCCCAGCATTTT.